These 8 T cell receptor beta chains were sequenced from one sample in a study of regulatory T cells in long-lasting Graves disease. This sample's time point: newly diagnosed GD, antithyroid drugs for less than 3 months. Researchers made the TCR library from RNA that was extracted from PBMCs. Arm-PCR of CDR3 regions with iRepertoire HTBI primers generated TCR beta libraries. One entry per CDR3 protein, called by TCRdb with MiXCR from the multiplex PCR reads. The profile shows roughly 500,000 distinct CDR3 sequences, around 13% of them singletons. Separately, the same data were catalogued under a study of T cells in Graves' hyperthyroidism and ophthalmopathy.

The input for sequencing was peripheral blood mononuclear cells (PBMCs), taken at new diagnosis, from a patient treated with antithyroid drugs. The receptors here all came from a woman under 40 with Graves disease.

This clonotype was seen only a few times. The chain couples TRBV5-1 to TRBJ2-7, with 9 bases aligning to TRBD1. V was pared by 0 bases and J by 3 bases, with 4 bases of the junction left unmatched. CDR1 SGHRS and CDR2 YFSETQ come from the germline V gene. The length of the CDR3 is 15 residues. CDR3 sequence (DNA): TGCGCCAGCAGCTTGGGGGACAGGGATTTCTACGAGCAGTACTTC. This sequence encodes CASSLGDRDFYEQYF.

This clonotype was observed many times. The chain couples TRBV28 to TRBJ2-3, with a weak D call TRBD1 (5 bases). CDR3 length: 17 residues. Germline V lookup: CDR1 MDHEN, CDR2 SYDVKM. V dropped 5 bases and J dropped 10 bases, with 28 bases sitting between them. The CDR3 region has the DNA TGTGCCAGCAGTCAAAGAGTCGGCACCGTAGGTGGGGCGGCGCAGTATTTT. Protein: CASSQRVGTVGGAAQYF.

This clonotype has ten or more counts. The V gene is TRBV19, the J gene TRBJ2-1, with D perhaps matching TRBD2 (5 bases). This CDR3 has 14 amino acids. Germline CDR1 reads LNHDA; CDR2 reads SQIVND (reference sequence). V lost 6 bases and J lost 6, with 15 bases in between. CDR3 in amino acids: CASRTSGVPNEQFF. The DNA for the CDR3 is TGTGCCAGTAGGACCTCCGGGGTTCCCAATGAGCAGTTCTTC.

This clonotype was seen at least ten times. The gene calls are TRBV5-1 and TRBJ1-2; D is unclear. Trimming stripped 0 bases from V and 2 bases from J, with 5 bases between. CDR3 length: 13 amino acids. Looked up from germline, CDR1 is SGHRS and CDR2 is YFSETQ. The CDR3 nucleotides read TGCGCCAGCAGCTTGGAAGTAAACTATGGCTACACCTTC. As protein: CASSLEVNYGYTF.

This clonotype has more than one count but fewer than ten. The rearrangement joins TRBV19 to TRBJ1-1, with D maybe TRBD1 (5 bases). Between the trimmed V and J ends, which lost 7 bases and 5 bases, there was a span of 20 bases. Germline values: CDR1 LNHDA, CDR2 SQIVND (reference sequence). There are 15 residues in the CDR3. Here the CDR3 reads CASTLDQGSTTEAFF. The DNA for the CDR3 is TGTGCCAGTACCCTTGACCAGGGTTCAACAACTGAAGCTTTCTTT.

This clonotype was seen at least ten times. The chain recombines TRBV27 with TRBJ2-3, with D perhaps TRBD2 (6 bases). Trimming left V 5 bases short and J 8 bases short, with 14 bases between. This CDR3 is 13 amino acids long. From germline, CDR1 is MNHEY and CDR2 SMNVEV (reference sequence). In DNA form, the CDR3 reads TGTGCCAGCAGTAGGAGAGCGCGGGGTACGCAGTATTTT. Translated: CASSRRARGTQYF.

V is TRBV11-3 and J is TRBJ2-2; no clear D gene. With 0 bases removed from V and 6 bases from J, the gap between germline ends came to 8 bases. Germline CDR1 is SGHNT and CDR2 is YENEEA. The CDR3 runs 14 residues. The chain's CDR3 is CASSLEGSSGELFF. Here the CDR3 DNA reads TGTGCCAGCAGCTTAGAGGGATCCTCCGGGGAGCTGTTTTTT.

This clonotype showed up just a few times. The rearrangement links TRBV5-1 to TRBJ2-2; TRBD2 agrees at 10 bases. The CDR3 totals 18 residues. The V gene end was trimmed by 1 base and the J gene end by 5 bases; junction bases not matched to a gene: 11. Germline values: CDR1 SGHRS, CDR2 YFSETQ. CDR3: CASSLLAGDQSWTGELFF. The DNA for the CDR3 is TGCGCCAGCAGCTTGCTAGCGGGAGACCAATCCTGGACCGGGGAGCTGTTTTTT.